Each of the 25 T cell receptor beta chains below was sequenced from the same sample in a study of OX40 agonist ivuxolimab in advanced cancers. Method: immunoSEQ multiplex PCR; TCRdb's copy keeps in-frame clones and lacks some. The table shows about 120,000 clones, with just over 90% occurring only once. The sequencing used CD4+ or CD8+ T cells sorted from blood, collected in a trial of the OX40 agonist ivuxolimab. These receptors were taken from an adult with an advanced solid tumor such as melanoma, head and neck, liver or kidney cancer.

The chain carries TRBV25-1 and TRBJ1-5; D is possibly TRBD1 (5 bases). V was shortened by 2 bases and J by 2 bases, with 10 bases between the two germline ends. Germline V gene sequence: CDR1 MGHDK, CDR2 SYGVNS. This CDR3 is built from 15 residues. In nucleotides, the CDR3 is TGTGCCAGCAGTGAACAGGGTAATGGCAATCAGCCCCAGCATTTT. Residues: CASSEQGNGNQPQHF.

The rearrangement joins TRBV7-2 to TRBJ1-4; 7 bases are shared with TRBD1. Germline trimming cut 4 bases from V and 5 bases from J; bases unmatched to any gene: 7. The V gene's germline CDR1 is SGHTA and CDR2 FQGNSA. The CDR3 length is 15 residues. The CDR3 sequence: CASSSRQGANEKLFF. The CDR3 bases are TGTGCCAGCAGCTCCAGACAGGGCGCAAATGAAAAACTGTTTTTT.

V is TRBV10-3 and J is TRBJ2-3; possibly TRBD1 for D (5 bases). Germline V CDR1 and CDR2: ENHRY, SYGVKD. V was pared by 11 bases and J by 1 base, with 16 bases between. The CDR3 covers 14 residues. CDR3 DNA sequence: TGTGCCGCAAGACAGAGAGTGGGCACAGATACGCAGTATTTT. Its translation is CAARQRVGTDTQYF.

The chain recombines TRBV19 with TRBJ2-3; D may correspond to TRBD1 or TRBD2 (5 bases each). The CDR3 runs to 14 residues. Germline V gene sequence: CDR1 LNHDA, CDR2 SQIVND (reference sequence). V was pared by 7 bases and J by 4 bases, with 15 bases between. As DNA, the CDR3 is TGTGCCAGTACTCCCACCGGGACCCCAGATACGCAGTATTTT. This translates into CASTPTGTPDTQYF.

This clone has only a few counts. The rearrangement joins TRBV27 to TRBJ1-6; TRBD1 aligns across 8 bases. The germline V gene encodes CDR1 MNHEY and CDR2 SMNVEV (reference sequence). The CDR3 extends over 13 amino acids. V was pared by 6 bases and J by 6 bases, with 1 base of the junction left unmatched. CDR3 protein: CASRGTGNSPLHF. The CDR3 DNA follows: TGTGCCAGCAGGGGGACAGGTAATTCACCCCTCCACTTT.

CDR3: CASSRTQETQYF. CDR3 nucleotides: TGTGCCAGCAGTAGGACCCAAGAGACCCAGTACTTC. The V and J genes are TRBV6-5 and TRBJ2-5, with D hard to call. The CDR3 consists of 12 residues. Trimming pared 5 bases from V and 1 base from J, leaving 5 bases between. Germline CDR1 and CDR2: MNHEY and SVGAGI.

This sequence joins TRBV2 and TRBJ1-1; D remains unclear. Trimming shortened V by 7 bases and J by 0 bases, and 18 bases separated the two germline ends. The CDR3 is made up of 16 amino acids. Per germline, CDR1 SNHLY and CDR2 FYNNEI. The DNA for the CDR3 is TGTGCCAGCACAGATTCAAAGGGCAGTGTGAACACTGAAGCTTTCTTT. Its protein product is CASTDSKGSVNTEAFF.

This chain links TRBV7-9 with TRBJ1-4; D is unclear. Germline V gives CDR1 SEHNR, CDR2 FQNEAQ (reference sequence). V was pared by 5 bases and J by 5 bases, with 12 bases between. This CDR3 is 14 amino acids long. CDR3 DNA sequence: TGTGCCAGCAGCAACAACATTGGGAATGAAAAACTGTTTTTT. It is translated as CASSNNIGNEKLFF.

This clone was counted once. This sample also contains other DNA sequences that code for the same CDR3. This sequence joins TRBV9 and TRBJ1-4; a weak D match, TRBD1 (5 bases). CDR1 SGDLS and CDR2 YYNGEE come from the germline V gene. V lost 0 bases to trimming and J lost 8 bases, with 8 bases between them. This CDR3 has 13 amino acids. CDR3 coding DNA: TGTGCCAGCAGCGTAGGTCCAGGGGAAAAACTGTTTTTT. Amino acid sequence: CASSVGPGEKLFF.

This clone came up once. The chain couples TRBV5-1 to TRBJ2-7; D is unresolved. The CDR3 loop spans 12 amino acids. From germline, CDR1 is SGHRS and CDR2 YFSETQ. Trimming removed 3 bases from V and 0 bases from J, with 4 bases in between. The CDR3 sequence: CASSSTSYEQYF. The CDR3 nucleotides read TGCGCCAGCAGCTCGACCTCCTACGAGCAGTACTTC. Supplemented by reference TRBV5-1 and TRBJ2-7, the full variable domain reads KAGVTQTPRYLIKTRGQQVTLSCSPISGHRSVSWYQQTPGQGLQFLFEYFSETQRNKGNFPGRFSGRQFSNSRSEMNVSTLELGDSALYLCASSSTSYEQYFGPGTRLTVT.

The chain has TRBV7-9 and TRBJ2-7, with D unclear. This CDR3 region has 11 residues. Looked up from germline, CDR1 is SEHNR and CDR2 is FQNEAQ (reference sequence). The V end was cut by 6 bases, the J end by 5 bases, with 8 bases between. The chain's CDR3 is CASRAEDEQYF. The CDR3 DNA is TGTGCCAGCAGGGCCGAGGACGAGCAGTACTTC.

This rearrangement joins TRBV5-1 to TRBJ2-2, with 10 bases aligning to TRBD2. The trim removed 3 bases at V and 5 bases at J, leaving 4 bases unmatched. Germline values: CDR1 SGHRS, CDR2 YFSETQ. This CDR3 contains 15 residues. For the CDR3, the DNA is TGCGCCAGCAGCTGGACTAGCGGAGGGACCGGGGAGCTGTTTTTT. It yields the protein CASSWTSGGTGELFF.

The CDR3 is CAWSVQQRGDYNEQFF. In DNA, the CDR3 is TGTGCCTGGAGTGTACAGCAGCGGGGGGACTACAATGAGCAGTTCTTC. The chain joins TRBV30 to TRBJ2-1, with TRBD2 matching over 9 bases. This CDR3 contains 16 residues. The V and J ends lost 0 bases and 3 bases, in that order; junction bases with no gene match: 6. Germline V gives CDR1 GTSNPN, CDR2 SVGIG (reference sequence).

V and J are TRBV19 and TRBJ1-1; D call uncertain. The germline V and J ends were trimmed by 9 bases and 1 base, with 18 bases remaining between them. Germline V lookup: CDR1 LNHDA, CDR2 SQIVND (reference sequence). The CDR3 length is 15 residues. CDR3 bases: TGTGCCAGCGGGCCAGGTGGGGTTGCGAACACTGAAGCTTTCTTT. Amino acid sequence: CASGPGGVANTEAFF.

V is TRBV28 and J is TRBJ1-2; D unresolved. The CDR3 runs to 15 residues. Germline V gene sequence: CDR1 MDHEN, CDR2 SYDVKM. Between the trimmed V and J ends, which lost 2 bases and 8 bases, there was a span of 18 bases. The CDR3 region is CASSLGSVVGAGYTF. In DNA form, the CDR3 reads TGTGCCAGCAGTTTAGGGTCCGTGGTGGGAGCGGGCTACACCTTC.

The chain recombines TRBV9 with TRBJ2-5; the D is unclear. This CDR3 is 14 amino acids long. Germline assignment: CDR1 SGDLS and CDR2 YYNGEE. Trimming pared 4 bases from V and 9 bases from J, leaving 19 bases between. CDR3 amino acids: CASSPGVVSSAQYF. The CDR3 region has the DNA TGTGCCAGCAGCCCCGGAGTAGTCTCGTCGGCCCAGTACTTC.

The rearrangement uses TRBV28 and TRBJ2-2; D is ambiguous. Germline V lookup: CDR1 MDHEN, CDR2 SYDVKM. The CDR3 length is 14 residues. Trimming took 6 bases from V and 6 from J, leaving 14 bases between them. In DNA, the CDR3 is TGTGCCAGCAGGCTCTCCGGCGGCGCCGGGGAGCTGTTTTTT. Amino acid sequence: CASRLSGGAGELFF.

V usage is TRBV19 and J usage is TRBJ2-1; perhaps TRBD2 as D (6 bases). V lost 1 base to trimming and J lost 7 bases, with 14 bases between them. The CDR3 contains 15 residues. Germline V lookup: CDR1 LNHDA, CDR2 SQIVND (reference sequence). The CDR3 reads CASSIARGPGNEQFF. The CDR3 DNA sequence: TGTGCCAGTAGTATAGCGCGGGGCCCGGGAAATGAGCAGTTCTTC.

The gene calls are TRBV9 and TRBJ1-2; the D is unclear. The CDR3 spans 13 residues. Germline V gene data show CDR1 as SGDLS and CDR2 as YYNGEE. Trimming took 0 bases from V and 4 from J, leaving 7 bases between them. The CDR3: CASSVGGSYGYTF. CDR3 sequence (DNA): TGTGCCAGCAGCGTAGGGGGAAGCTATGGCTACACCTTC.

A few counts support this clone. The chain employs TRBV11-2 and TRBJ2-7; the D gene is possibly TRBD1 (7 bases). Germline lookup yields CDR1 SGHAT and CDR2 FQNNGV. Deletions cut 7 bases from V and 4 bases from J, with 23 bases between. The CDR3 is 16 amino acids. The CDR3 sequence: CASNSLLRGAGYEQYF. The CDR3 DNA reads TGTGCCAGCAACTCGTTGCTCAGGGGGGCCGGGTACGAGCAGTACTTC.

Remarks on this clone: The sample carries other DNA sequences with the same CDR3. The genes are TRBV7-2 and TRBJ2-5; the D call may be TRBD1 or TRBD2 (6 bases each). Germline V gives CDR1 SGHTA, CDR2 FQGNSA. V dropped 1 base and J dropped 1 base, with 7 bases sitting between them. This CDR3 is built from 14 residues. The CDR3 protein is CASSLGGAQETQYF. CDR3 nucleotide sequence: TGTGCCAGCAGCTTAGGGGGGGCCCAAGAGACCCAGTACTTC.

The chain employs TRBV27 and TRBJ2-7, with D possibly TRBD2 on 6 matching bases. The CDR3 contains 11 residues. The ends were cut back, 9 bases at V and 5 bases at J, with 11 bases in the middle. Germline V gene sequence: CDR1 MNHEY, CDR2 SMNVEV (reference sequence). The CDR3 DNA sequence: TGTGCCAGTACTAGCTTACACGAGCAGTACTTC. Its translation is CASTSLHEQYF.

The CDR3 spells CASSPHADTQYF. The CDR3 DNA sequence: TGTGCCAGCAGCCCCCACGCAGATACGCAGTATTTT. This chain links TRBV7-8 with TRBJ2-3; unclear D gene. This CDR3 is 12 amino acids long. Between the trimmed V and J ends, which lost 5 bases and 4 bases, there was a span of 7 bases. The germline CDR1 and CDR2 sequences are SGHVS and FQNEAQ.

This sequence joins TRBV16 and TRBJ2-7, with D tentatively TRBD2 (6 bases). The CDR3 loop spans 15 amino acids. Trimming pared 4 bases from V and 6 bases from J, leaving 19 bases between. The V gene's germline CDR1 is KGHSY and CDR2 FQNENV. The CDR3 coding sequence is TGTGCCAGCAGCCCGGAGGGGCGAGTGCCGGGCGAGCAGTACTTC. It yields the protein CASSPEGRVPGEQYF.

Here the CDR3 reads CASGPQGGGETQYF. The CDR3 DNA follows: TGTGCCAGTGGCCCGCAGGGGGGTGGTGAGACCCAGTACTTC. The chain links TRBV19 to TRBJ2-5; D is possibly TRBD1 (7 bases). V dropped 8 bases and J dropped 5 bases, with 18 bases sitting between them. This CDR3 region has 14 residues. CDR1 is LNHDA, CDR2 SQIVND, per germline (reference sequence).